Detailed here is one TCR beta chain. The authors' processing: The assay estimated nucleated cells by amplifying reference gene primers. Sequencing used immunoSEQ multiplex PCR; TCRdb keeps in-frame clones, though not all of them. D and trimming were read from the DNA, whereas the V and J calls and clone size are those reported in that table. The data contain around 200,000 clones, about 83% of them seen just once; the ten biggest clones take up about 8.9%. V lost 5 bases, J lost 5 bases, and 12 bases stayed unmatched. Germline V lookup: CDR1 SGHRS, CDR2 YFSETQ. CDR3 size: 15 residues. This sample is drawn from a study of blood T cell repertoires in COVID-19. Whole-study context: Samples of COVID-19 (acute and convalescent) were obtained from the United States, Italy and Spain. PBMCs, B-cell-depleted T cells, or T cells were the source of the cDNA or gDNA that made up the material.

The source of this sequence is a woman in her forties or fifties with acute or convalescent COVID-19. Sample: peripheral blood. The genes are TRBV5-1 and TRBJ2-7; 8 bases are a match to TRBD2. In DNA, the CDR3 is TGCGCCAGCAGTTCCGGGGGCGGGAGGATCCACGAGCAGTACTTC. Translating it yields CASSSGGGRIHEQYF.